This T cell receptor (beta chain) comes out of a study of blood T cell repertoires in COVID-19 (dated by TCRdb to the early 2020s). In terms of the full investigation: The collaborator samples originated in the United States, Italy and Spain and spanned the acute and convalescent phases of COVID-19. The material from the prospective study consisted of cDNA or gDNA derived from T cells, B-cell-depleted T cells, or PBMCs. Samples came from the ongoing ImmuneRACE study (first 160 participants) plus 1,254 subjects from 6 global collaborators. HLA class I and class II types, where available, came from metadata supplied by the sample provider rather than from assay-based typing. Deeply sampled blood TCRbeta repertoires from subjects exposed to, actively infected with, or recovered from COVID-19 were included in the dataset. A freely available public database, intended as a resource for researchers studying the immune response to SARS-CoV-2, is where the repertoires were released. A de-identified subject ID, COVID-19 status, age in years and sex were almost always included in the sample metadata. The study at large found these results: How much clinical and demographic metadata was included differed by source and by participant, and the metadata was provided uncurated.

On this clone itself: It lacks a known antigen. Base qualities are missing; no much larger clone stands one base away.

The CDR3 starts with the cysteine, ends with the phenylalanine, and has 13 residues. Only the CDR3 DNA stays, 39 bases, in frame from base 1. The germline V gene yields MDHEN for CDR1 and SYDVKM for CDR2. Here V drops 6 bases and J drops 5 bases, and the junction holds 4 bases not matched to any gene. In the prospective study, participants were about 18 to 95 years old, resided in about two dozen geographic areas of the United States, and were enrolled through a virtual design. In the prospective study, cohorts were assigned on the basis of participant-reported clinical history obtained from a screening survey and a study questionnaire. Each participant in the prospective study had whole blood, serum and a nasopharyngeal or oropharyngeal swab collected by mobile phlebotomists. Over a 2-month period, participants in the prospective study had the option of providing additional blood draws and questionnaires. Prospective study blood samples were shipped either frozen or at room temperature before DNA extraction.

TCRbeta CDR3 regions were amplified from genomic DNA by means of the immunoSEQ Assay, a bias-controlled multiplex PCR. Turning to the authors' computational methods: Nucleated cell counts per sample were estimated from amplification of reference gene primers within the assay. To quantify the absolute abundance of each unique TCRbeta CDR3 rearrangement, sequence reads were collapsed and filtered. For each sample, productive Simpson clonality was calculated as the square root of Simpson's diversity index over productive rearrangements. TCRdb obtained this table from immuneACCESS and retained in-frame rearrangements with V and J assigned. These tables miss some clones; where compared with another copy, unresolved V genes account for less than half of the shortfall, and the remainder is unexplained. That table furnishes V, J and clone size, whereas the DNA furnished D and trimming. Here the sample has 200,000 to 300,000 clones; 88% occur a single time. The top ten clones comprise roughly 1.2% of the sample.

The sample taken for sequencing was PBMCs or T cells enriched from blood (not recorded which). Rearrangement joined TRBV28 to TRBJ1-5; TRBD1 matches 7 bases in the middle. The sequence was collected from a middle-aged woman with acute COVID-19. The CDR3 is CASSTGAYQPQHF. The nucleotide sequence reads TGTGCCAGCAGCACAGGGGCCTATCAGCCCCAGCATTTT.